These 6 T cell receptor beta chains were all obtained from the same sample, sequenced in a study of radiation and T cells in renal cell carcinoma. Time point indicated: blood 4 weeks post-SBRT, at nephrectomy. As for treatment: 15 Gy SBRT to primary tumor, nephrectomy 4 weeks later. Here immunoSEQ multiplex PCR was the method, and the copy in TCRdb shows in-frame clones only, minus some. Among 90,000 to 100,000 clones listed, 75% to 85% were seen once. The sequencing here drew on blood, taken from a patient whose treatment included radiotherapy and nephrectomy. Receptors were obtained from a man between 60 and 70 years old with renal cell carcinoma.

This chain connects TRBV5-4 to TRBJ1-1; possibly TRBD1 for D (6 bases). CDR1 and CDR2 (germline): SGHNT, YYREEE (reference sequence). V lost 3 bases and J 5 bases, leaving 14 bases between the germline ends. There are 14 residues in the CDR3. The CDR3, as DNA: TGTGCCAGCAGCTCCGTTGGGGGCGGAACTGAAGCTTTCTTT. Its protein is CASSSVGGGTEAFF. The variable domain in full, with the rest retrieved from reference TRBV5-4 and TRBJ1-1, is ETGVTQSPTHLIKTRGQQVTLRCSSQSGHNTVSWYQQALGQGPQFIFQYYREEENGRGNFPPRFSGLQFPNYSSELNVNALELDDSALYLCASSSVGGGTEAFFGQGTRLTVV.

Here the CDR3 reads CASSPRGLAGSEQYF. The CDR3 bases are TGTGCCAGTAGTCCGAGGGGACTAGCGGGCTCCGAGCAGTACTTC. V and J are TRBV19 and TRBJ2-7; TRBD2 matches at 12 bases. The CDR3 spans 15 residues. Trimming cost V 5 bases and J 6 bases; bases outside gene matches: 8. CDR1 and CDR2 (germline): LNHDA, SQIVND (reference sequence).

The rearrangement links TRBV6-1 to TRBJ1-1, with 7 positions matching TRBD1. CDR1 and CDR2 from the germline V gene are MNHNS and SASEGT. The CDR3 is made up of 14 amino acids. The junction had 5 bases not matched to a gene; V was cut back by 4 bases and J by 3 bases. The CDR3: CASSVAGGDTEAFF. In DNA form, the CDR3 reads TGTGCCAGCAGTGTCGCAGGGGGAGACACTGAAGCTTTCTTT.

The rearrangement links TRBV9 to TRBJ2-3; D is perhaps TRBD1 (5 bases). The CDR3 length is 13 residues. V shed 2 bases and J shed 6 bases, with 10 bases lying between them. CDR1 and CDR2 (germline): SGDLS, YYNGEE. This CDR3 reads CASSVWGRDTQYF. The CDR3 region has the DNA TGTGCCAGCAGCGTCTGGGGCCGGGATACGCAGTATTTT. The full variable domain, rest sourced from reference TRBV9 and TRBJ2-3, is DSGVTQTPKHLITATGQRVTLRCSPRSGDLSVYWYQQSLDQGLQFLIQYYNGEERAKGNILERFSAQQFPDLHSELNLSSLELGDSALYFCASSVWGRDTQYFGPGTRLTVL.

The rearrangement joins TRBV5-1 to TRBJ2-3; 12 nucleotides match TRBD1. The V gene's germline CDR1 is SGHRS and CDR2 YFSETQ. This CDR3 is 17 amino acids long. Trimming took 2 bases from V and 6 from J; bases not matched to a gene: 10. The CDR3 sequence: CASSFRSGTGGEDTQYF. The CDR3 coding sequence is TGCGCCAGCAGCTTCCGTTCCGGGACAGGGGGCGAGGATACGCAGTATTTT.

The CDR3 DNA sequence: TGTGCCAGCAGCCAAGCACCAGGCCCGGGCGGGTACGAGCAGTACTTC. Protein sequence: CASSQAPGPGGYEQYF. This rearrangement joins TRBV14 to TRBJ2-7; tentative D call: TRBD2 (5 bases). Trimming left V 1 base short and J 4 bases short, with 17 bases between. Germline-derived CDR1 and CDR2 are SGHDN and FVKESK. The CDR3 covers 16 residues.